Following are 31 T cell receptor beta chains from one sample sequenced in a study of cytomegalovirus exposure and HLA in healthy donors. 60 Vbeta and 13 Jbeta primers were used in PCR. Data came from immunoSEQ multiplex PCR; TCRdb stores just in-frame clones and leaves some out. The sample includes about 30,000 clones. Source material: PBMCs. Every receptor here comes from a female donor in good health and CMV-seronegative.

The V gene is TRBV5-6, the J gene TRBJ1-2; D unresolved. Trimming shortened V by 0 bases and J by 8 bases, and 8 bases separated the two germline ends. In germline, CDR1 is SGHDT, CDR2 YYEEEE. The CDR3 is 12 residues long. For the CDR3, the DNA is TGTGCCAGCAGCTTGGGGAGAGACGGCTACACCTTC. It encodes CASSLGRDGYTF. Full variable domain (remainder filled in from reference TRBV5-6 and TRBJ1-2): DAGVTQSPTHLIKTRGQQVTLRCSPKSGHDTVSWYQQALGQGPQFIFQYYEEEERQRGNFPDRFSGHQFPNYSSELNVNALLLGDSALYLCASSLGRDGYTFGSGTRLTVV.

This rearrangement joins TRBV2 to TRBJ1-1; 8 nucleotides line up with TRBD1. With 8 bases clipped from V and 0 bases from J, the junction kept 11 bases outside the gene matches. CDR3 length equals 16 residues. Germline V gives CDR1 SNHLY, CDR2 FYNNEI. The CDR3 DNA reads TGTGCCAGCCGAACGACCGGGACAGGCCTGAACACTGAAGCTTTCTTT. It is translated as CASRTTGTGLNTEAFF.

This chain links TRBV12-5 with TRBJ2-7; a weak D match, TRBD1 (6 bases). V lost 6 bases to trimming and J lost 3 bases, with 18 bases between them. Germline CDR1 LGHNT, CDR2 FRNRAP. The CDR3 is 15 residues long. The CDR3 loop is CASGQGHQTNYEQYF. The CDR3 DNA reads as TGTGCTAGTGGACAGGGACACCAGACGAACTACGAGCAGTACTTC. Full variable domain (rest looked up from reference TRBV12-5 and TRBJ2-7): DARVTQTPRHKVTEMGQEVTMRCQPILGHNTVFWYRQTMMQGLELLAYFRNRAPLDDSGMPKDRFSAEMPDATLATLKIQPSEPRDSAVYFCASGQGHQTNYEQYFGPGTRLTVT.

The V gene is TRBV9, the J gene TRBJ2-5, with TRBD2 identical over 15 bases. CDR1 SGDLS and CDR2 YYNGEE come from the germline V gene. This CDR3 contains 17 residues. V lost 0 bases, J lost 5 bases, and 5 bases stayed unmatched. CDR3: CASSVGGLAGGSETQYF. The CDR3 nucleotides are TGTGCCAGCAGCGTAGGGGGACTAGCGGGGGGCTCGGAGACCCAGTACTTC.

The V gene is TRBV7-6, the J gene TRBJ1-1; 7 nucleotides agree with TRBD1. J lost 4 bases, V lost 5 bases, and 7 bases had no gene match. The CDR3 runs 14 residues. The germline V gene encodes CDR1 SGHVS and CDR2 FNYEAQ. CDR3 region: CASSKTGRITEAFF. CDR3 sequence (DNA): TGTGCCAGCAGCAAGACAGGGAGGATCACTGAAGCTTTCTTT.

The V gene is TRBV19, the J gene TRBJ1-6, with D possibly matching TRBD1 (5 bases). There are 15 residues in the CDR3. V dropped 5 bases and J dropped 2 bases, with 10 bases sitting between them. Germline assignment: CDR1 LNHDA and CDR2 SQIVND (reference sequence). The CDR3 region is CASSVQGPYNSPLHF. The CDR3 DNA reads TGTGCCAGTAGTGTTCAGGGTCCCTATAATTCACCCCTCCACTTT.

V usage is TRBV9 and J usage is TRBJ1-2; tentative D call: TRBD1 (5 bases). Trimming took 4 bases from V and 5 from J, leaving 12 bases between them. The CDR3 runs to 13 residues. CDR1 and CDR2 (germline): SGDLS, YYNGEE. The CDR3 reads CASSRGKVYGYTF. The CDR3 DNA sequence: TGTGCCAGCAGCCGGGGGAAGGTGTATGGCTACACCTTC.

The CDR3 protein is CASSGRQVRGTEAFF. Written as DNA, the CDR3 is TGTGCCAGCAGTGGCCGACAGGTTCGGGGCACTGAAGCTTTCTTT. This chain connects TRBV6-6 to TRBJ1-1, with D tentatively TRBD1 (6 bases). V was pared by 5 bases and J by 4 bases, with 17 bases between. Germline V gene lookup returns CDR1 MNHNY and CDR2 SVGAGI (reference sequence). The CDR3 contains 15 residues.

As to this clone: A read error may produce the germline difference seen at one junction end. V usage is TRBV29-1 and J usage is TRBJ2-7; TRBD2 matches 10 bases. Germline CDR1 and CDR2: SQVTM and ANQGSEA. The CDR3 is 14 amino acids. The CDR3: CSAVAGGVSYGQYF. The CDR3 DNA reads TGCAGCGCCGTAGCGGGGGGCGTAAGCTACGGGCAGTACTTC.

The rearrangement uses TRBV5-4 and TRBJ2-5, with 13 bases lining up with TRBD2. The V and J ends lost 1 base and 5 bases, in that order; junction bases with no gene match: 2. Germline CDR1 and CDR2: SGHNT and YYREEE (reference sequence). CDR3 length: 15 amino acids. CDR3: CASSLTSGGAETQYF. The CDR3 nucleotides read TGTGCCAGCAGCTTGACTAGCGGGGGGGCGGAGACCCAGTACTTC.

This sequence joins TRBV2 and TRBJ1-2; 9 nucleotides align to TRBD1. The length of the CDR3 is 15 residues. Per germline, CDR1 SNHLY and CDR2 FYNNEI. V gave up 4 bases and J gave up 8 bases; unmatched junction bases: 11. This CDR3 reads CASSAGQGPPGGYTF. The CDR3 nucleotides are TGTGCCAGCAGTGCGGGACAGGGTCCTCCGGGCGGCTACACCTTC.

The chain uses TRBV15 and TRBJ2-5; 7 positions agree with TRBD1. The closer fit of TRBJ2-7 to the DNA end suggests the J call may be wrong. Per the germline V gene, CDR1 is LNHNV and CDR2 is YYDKDF (reference sequence). This CDR3 spans 14 amino acids. CDR3 nucleotides: TGTGCCACCAGCGGTTGGGGGACAGAATACGAGCAGTACTTC. Translation gives CATSGWGTEYEQYF.

The V and J genes are TRBV19 and TRBJ1-6; 8 nucleotides align to TRBD1. This CDR3 contains 16 residues. The V gene's germline CDR1 is LNHDA and CDR2 SQIVND (reference sequence). Unmatched junction bases numbered 6, after V lost 8 bases and J lost 0 bases. CDR3 in amino acids: CASSRTGNSYNSPLHF. CDR3 bases: TGTGCCAGTTCAAGGACAGGGAACTCCTATAATTCACCCCTCCACTTT.

This sequence joins TRBV19 and TRBJ1-2; D is unresolved. Per germline, CDR1 LNHDA and CDR2 SQIVND (reference sequence). This CDR3 spans 13 amino acids. Trimming shortened V by 1 base and J by 6 bases, and 9 bases separated the two germline ends. The CDR3 DNA follows: TGTGCCAGTAGTATAGGCACATTGAATGGCTACACCTTC. Its protein is CASSIGTLNGYTF.

This rearrangement joins TRBV27 to TRBJ1-1; TRBD1 might be the D (5 bases). CDR1 is MNHEY, CDR2 SMNVEV, per germline (reference sequence). CDR3 size: 16 residues. Trimming removed 5 bases from V and 0 bases from J, with 16 bases in between. Written as DNA, the CDR3 is TGTGCCAGCAGTGAATCAGGGAGGCCACTGAACACTGAAGCTTTCTTT. Residues: CASSESGRPLNTEAFF.

The chain recombines TRBV19 with TRBJ1-5; TRBD1 might be the D (6 bases). Germline V gene sequence: CDR1 LNHDA, CDR2 SQIVND (reference sequence). This CDR3 contains 16 residues. The V end lost 2 bases, the J end lost 3 bases, and 14 bases lay between the germline ends. The CDR3 region has the DNA TGTGCCAGTAGTATATGGTCCAGGGGCGTCAATCAGCCCCAGCATTTT. As protein: CASSIWSRGVNQPQHF.

V usage is TRBV29-1 and J usage is TRBJ2-5, with 10 bases identical to TRBD1. The DNA matches TRBJ2-7 better at its end, which makes the J call doubtful. Germline assignment: CDR1 SQVTM and CDR2 ANQGSEA. The CDR3 is 14 amino acids. The CDR3 here is CSVPVRDRGYEQYF. CDR3 nucleotides: TGCAGCGTCCCCGTCCGGGACAGGGGCTACGAGCAGTACTTC.

In regard to this clone: The junction does not match germline at one end; this may be a read error. The chain is built from TRBV11-2 and TRBJ1-2; TRBD1 might be the D (6 bases). The CDR3 runs to 15 residues. In germline, CDR1 is SGHAT, CDR2 FQNNGV. CDR3 in amino acids: CASSLEASTGDGYTF. The CDR3 nucleotides are TGTGCCAGCAGCCTAGAAGCCTCGACAGGAGATGGCTACACCTTC.

The chain joins TRBV6-7 to TRBJ1-2; D remains ambiguous. TRBV6-7 is an ORF, with its function uncertain. This CDR3 comprises 14 residues. V shed 6 bases and J shed 1 base, with 12 bases lying between them. Written as DNA, the CDR3 is TGTGCCAGCAGCCTACCTACAGTTAACTATGGCTACACCTTC. Amino acid sequence: CASSLPTVNYGYTF.

The rearrangement links TRBV27 to TRBJ2-3; 13 bases are a match to TRBD2. The CDR3 contains 19 residues. With 3 bases clipped from V and 1 base from J, the junction kept 10 bases outside the gene matches. The germline CDR1 and CDR2 sequences are MNHEY and SMNVEV (reference sequence). This CDR3 is CASSFPPSLAGGRTDTQYF. Written as DNA, the CDR3 is TGTGCCAGCAGTTTCCCGCCTTCACTAGCGGGGGGGCGCACAGATACGCAGTATTTT.

The gene calls are TRBV4-2 and TRBJ1-1; D unclear. The length of the CDR3 is 15 residues. Looked up from germline, CDR1 is LGHNA and CDR2 is YNFKEQ. V lost 0 bases to trimming and J lost 3 bases, with 11 bases between them. CDR3 nucleotides: TGTGCCAGCAGCCAAGAACCGGGGAGTCACACTGAAGCTTTCTTT. Its translation: CASSQEPGSHTEAFF.

This chain joins TRBV6-5 and TRBJ2-3; TRBD2 matches 7 bases. The V gene end was trimmed by 2 bases and the J gene end by 2 bases; junction bases not matched to a gene: 7. Germline V gene sequence: CDR1 MNHEY, CDR2 SVGAGI. The CDR3 is made up of 16 amino acids. The CDR3 here is CASSYGPSGATDTQYF. The CDR3, as DNA: TGTGCCAGCAGTTACGGGCCCAGCGGGGCCACAGATACGCAGTATTTT.

The V and J genes are TRBV2 and TRBJ2-5; weak D call: TRBD1 (6 bases). Germline assignment: CDR1 SNHLY and CDR2 FYNNEI. The CDR3 has 14 residues. Between the trimmed V and J ends, which lost 0 bases and 5 bases, there was a span of 10 bases. DNA of the CDR3: TGTGCCAGCAGTGAAGCCCGAGGGGGTGAGACCCAGTACTTC. Translated, it gives CASSEARGGETQYF.

CDR3 sequence reads: CASTIAGGADTQYF. CDR3 nucleotides: TGTGCCAGCACTATAGCGGGGGGAGCAGATACGCAGTATTTT. V usage is TRBV7-9 and J usage is TRBJ2-3; TRBD2 aligns across 10 bases. This CDR3 has 14 amino acids. V lost 7 bases and J lost 4; bases outside the gene matches: 5. Germline CDR1 and CDR2: SEHNR and FQNEAQ (reference sequence).

This rearrangement joins TRBV11-1 to TRBJ1-2, with 10 bases that match TRBD1. The CDR3 totals 14 residues. V shed 5 bases, J shed 9 bases, and the junction held 9 bases outside the gene matches. Germline values: CDR1 SGHAT, CDR2 FQDESV (reference sequence). The CDR3 DNA is TGTGCCAGCAGCCTCGGGACAGGGGCTAGGAGCTACACCTTC. It encodes CASSLGTGARSYTF.

This chain connects TRBV7-9 to TRBJ1-5, with D uncertain. The CDR3 contains 12 residues. V was cut by 3 bases and J by 5 bases, with 5 bases left in between. Germline CDR1 reads SEHNR; CDR2 reads FQNEAQ (reference sequence). The CDR3 protein is CASSFIDQPQHF. CDR3 DNA: TGTGCCAGCAGCTTTATCGATCAGCCCCAGCATTTT.

The rearrangement uses TRBV19 and TRBJ2-7; D might be TRBD1 (5 bases). V lost 9 bases to trimming and J lost 0 bases, with 18 bases between them. The CDR3 runs to 15 residues. Looked up from germline, CDR1 is LNHDA and CDR2 is SQIVND (reference sequence). CDR3 DNA: TGTGCCAGCACCCTTGGGGTAGGGGCCTCCTACGAGCAGTACTTC. It codes for CASTLGVGASYEQYF.

V and J are TRBV2 and TRBJ1-1; a weak D match, TRBD1 (5 bases). The CDR3 length is 13 residues. The V and J ends lost 4 bases and 1 base respectively, with 7 bases between them. Germline-derived CDR1 and CDR2 are SNHLY and FYNNEI. CDR3 in DNA: TGTGCCAGCAGTGTTCAGGGGAACACTGAAGCTTTCTTT. Amino acids: CASSVQGNTEAFF.

The chain has TRBV5-1 and TRBJ1-2; 10 nucleotides match TRBD1. Unmatched junction bases numbered 5, after V lost 4 bases and J lost 8 bases. The CDR3 runs 13 residues. Germline lookup yields CDR1 SGHRS and CDR2 YFSETQ. CDR3 amino acids: CASSQGQGYGYTF. DNA of the CDR3: TGCGCCAGCAGCCAGGGACAGGGGTACGGCTACACCTTC. The variable domain in full, with the rest retrieved from reference TRBV5-1 and TRBJ1-2, is KAGVTQTPRYLIKTRGQQVTLSCSPISGHRSVSWYQQTPGQGLQFLFEYFSETQRNKGNFPGRFSGRQFSNSRSEMNVSTLELGDSALYLCASSQGQGYGYTFGSGTRLTVV.

This chain joins TRBV29-1 and TRBJ1-4, with D possibly being TRBD1 (5 bases). Trimming removed 3 bases at V and 5 bases at J, with 7 bases between. The CDR3 runs 12 residues. CDR1 SQVTM and CDR2 ANQGSEA come from the germline V gene. CDR3 residues: CSVDQGNEKLFF. The CDR3 DNA is TGCAGCGTTGATCAGGGCAATGAAAAACTGTTTTTT.

The rearrangement joins TRBV6-5 to TRBJ2-7; D remains ambiguous. Germline assignment: CDR1 MNHEY and CDR2 SVGAGI. The CDR3 contains 13 residues. The V end lost 8 bases, the J end lost 0 bases, and 11 bases lay between the germline ends. CDR3 protein: CASLSTDSYEQYF. In DNA, the CDR3 is TGTGCCAGCCTATCAACAGACTCCTACGAGCAGTACTTC.